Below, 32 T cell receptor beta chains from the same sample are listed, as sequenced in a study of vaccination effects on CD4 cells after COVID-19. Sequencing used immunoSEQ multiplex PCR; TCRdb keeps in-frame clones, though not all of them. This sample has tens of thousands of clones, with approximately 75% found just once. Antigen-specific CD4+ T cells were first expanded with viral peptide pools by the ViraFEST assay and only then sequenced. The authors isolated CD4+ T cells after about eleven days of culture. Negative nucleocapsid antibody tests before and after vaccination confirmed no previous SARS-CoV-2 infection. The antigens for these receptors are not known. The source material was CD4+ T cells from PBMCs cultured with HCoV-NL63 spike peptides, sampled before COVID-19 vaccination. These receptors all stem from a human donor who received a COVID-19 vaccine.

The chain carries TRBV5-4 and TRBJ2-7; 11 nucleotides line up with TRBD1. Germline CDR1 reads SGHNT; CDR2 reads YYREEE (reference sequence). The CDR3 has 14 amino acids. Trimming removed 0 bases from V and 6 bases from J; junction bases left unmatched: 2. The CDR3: CASSLDGTGGEQYV. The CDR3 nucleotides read TGTGCCAGCAGCTTGGATGGGACAGGGGGCGAGCAGTACGTC.

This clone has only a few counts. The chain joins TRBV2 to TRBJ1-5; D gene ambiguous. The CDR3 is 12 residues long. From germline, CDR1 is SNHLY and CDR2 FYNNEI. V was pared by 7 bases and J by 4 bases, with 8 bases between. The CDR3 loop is CASTDPNQPQHF. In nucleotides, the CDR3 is TGTGCCAGCACCGACCCGAATCAGCCCCAGCATTTT.

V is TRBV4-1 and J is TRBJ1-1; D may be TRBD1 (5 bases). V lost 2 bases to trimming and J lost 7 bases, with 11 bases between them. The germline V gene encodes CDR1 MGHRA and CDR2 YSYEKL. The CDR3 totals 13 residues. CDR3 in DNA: TGCGCCAGCAGCCAATGGGAGAGGGGTGAAGCTTTCTTT. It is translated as CASSQWERGEAFF.

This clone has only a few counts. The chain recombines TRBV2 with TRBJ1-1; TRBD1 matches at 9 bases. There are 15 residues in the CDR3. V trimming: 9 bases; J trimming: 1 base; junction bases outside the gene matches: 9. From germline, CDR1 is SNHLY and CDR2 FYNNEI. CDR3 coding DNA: TGTGCCAGAGCCCCGGGACAGGGACGGAACACTGAAGCTTTCTTT. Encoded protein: CARAPGQGRNTEAFF.

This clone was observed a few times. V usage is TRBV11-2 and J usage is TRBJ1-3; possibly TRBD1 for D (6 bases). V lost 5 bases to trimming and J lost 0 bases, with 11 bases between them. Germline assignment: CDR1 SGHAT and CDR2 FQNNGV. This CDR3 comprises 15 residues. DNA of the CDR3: TGTGCCAGCAGCAGCCCAGGGGACTCTGGAAACACCATATATTTT. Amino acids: CASSSPGDSGNTIYF.

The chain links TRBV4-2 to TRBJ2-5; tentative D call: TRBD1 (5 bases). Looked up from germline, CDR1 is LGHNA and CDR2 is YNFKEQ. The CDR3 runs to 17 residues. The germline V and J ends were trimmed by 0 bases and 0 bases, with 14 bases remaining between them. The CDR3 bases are TGTGCCAGCAGCCAAGATCCTTTAGGGGTCGACCAAGAGACCCAGTACTTC. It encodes CASSQDPLGVDQETQYF.

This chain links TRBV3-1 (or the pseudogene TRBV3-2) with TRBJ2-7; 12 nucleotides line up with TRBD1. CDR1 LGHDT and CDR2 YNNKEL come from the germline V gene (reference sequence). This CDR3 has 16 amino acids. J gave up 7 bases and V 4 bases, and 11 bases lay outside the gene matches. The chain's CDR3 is CASSRGWGQGAGEQYV. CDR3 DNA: TGTGCCAGCAGCCGCGGTTGGGGACAGGGGGCGGGGGAGCAGTACGTC.

This CDR3 reads CASSIGQTDMNTEAFF. CDR3 nucleotides: TGTGCCAGTAGTATCGGGCAGACCGACATGAACACTGAAGCTTTCTTT. V usage is TRBV19 and J usage is TRBJ1-1; D gene unclear. The CDR3 sequence is 16 residues long. Germline V gene data show CDR1 as LNHDA and CDR2 as SQIVND (reference sequence). The V end was cut by 3 bases, the J end by 0 bases, with 14 bases between.

DNA for the CDR3: TGCGCCAGCAAGGCCGACGGAACTGAAGCTTTCTTT. The encoded protein is CASKADGTEAFF. This chain links TRBV10-1 with TRBJ1-1; D remains unclear. This CDR3 is 12 amino acids long. Germline CDR1 and CDR2: WNHNN and SYGVQD (reference sequence). V lost 7 bases and J lost 5, with 11 bases in between.

The CDR3 spells CASSSRQGARETQYF. CDR3 coding DNA: TGCGCCAGCAGCTCAAGACAGGGGGCGCGGGAGACCCAGTACTTC. The chain has TRBV5-1 and TRBJ2-5; TRBD1 matches 10 bases. The germline V gene encodes CDR1 SGHRS and CDR2 YFSETQ. With 3 bases clipped from V and 5 bases from J, the junction kept 7 bases outside the gene matches. The CDR3 covers 15 residues.

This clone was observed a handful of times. CDR3 sequence: CASSEALGGNTEAFF. CDR3 in DNA: TGTGCCAGCAGTGAAGCGCTTGGGGGAAACACTGAAGCTTTCTTT. The rearrangement links TRBV2 to TRBJ1-1; TRBD1 is a possible D gene (5 bases). The length of the CDR3 is 15 residues. Germline V lookup: CDR1 SNHLY, CDR2 FYNNEI. Trimming removed 0 bases at V and 2 bases at J, with 10 bases between.

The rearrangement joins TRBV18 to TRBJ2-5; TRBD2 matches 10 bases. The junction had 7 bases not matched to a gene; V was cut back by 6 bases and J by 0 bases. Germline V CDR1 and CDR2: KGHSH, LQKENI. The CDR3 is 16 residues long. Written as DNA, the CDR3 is TGTGCCAGCTCTCAAACTAGCGGGGATTACCAAGAGACCCAGTACTTC. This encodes CASSQTSGDYQETQYF.

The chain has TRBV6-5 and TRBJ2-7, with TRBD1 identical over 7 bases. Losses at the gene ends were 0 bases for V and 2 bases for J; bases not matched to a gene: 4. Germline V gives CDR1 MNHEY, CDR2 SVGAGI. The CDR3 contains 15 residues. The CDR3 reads CASSYSGTEPYEQYV. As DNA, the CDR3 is TGTGCCAGCAGTTACTCCGGGACAGAACCCTACGAGCAGTACGTC.

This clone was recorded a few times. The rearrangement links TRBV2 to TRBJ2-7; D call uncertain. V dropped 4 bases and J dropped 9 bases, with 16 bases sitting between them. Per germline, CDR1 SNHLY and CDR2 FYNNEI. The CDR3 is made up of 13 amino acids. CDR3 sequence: CASSGVPEVRQYV. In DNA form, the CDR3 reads TGTGCCAGCAGTGGGGTCCCGGAAGTGCGGCAGTACGTC.

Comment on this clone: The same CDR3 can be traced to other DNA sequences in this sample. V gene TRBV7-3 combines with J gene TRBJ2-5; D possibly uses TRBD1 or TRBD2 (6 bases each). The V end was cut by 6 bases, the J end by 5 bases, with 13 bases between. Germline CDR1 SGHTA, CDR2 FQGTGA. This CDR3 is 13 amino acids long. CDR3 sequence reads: CASSRGQGETQYF. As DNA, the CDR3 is TGTGCCAGCAGTCGGGGGCAGGGGGAGACCCAGTACTTC.

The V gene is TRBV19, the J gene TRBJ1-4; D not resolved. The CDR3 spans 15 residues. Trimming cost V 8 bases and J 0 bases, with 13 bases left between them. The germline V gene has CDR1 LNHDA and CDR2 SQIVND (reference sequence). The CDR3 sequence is CASQQSTATNEKLFF. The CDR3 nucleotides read TGTGCCAGTCAGCAGTCCACAGCAACTAATGAAAAACTGTTTTTT.

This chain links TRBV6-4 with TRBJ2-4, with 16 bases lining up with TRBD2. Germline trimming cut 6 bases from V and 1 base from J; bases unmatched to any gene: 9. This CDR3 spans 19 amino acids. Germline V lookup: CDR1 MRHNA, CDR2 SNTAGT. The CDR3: CASSGTSGGASFAKNIQYF. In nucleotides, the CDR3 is TGTGCCAGCAGCGGGACTAGCGGGGGGGCCAGTTTTGCCAAAAACATTCAGTACTTC.

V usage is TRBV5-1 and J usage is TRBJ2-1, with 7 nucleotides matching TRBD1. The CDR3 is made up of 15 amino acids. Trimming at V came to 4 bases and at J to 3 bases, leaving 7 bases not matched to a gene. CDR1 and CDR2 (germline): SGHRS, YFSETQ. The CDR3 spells CASSLTGTVYNEQFF. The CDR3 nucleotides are TGCGCCAGCAGCCTAACCGGGACAGTCTACAATGAGCAGTTCTTC. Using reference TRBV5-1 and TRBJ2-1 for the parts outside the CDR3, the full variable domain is KAGVTQTPRYLIKTRGQQVTLSCSPISGHRSVSWYQQTPGQGLQFLFEYFSETQRNKGNFPGRFSGRQFSNSRSEMNVSTLELGDSALYLCASSLTGTVYNEQFFGPGTRLTVL.

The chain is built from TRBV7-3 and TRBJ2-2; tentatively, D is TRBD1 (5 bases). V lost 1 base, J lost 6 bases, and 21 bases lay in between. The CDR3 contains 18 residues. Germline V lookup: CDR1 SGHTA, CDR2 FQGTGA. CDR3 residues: CASSLKGGALSTSGELFF. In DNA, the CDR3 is TGTGCCAGCAGCTTAAAAGGTGGGGCCTTGAGCACGTCCGGGGAGCTGTTTTTT.

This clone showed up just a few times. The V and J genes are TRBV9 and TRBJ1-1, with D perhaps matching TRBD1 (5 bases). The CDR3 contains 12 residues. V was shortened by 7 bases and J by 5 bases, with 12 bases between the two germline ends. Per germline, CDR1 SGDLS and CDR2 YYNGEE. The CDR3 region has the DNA TGTGCCAGCGGGGCGGAGGGGACTGAAGCTTTCTTT. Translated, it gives CASGAEGTEAFF.

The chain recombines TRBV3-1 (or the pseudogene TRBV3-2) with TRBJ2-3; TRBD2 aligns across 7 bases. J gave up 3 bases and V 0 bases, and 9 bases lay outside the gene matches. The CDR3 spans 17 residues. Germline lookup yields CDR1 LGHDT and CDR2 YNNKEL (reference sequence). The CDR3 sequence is CASSQDFGTTSTDTQYF. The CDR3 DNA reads TGTGCCAGCAGCCAAGATTTCGGGACTACCTCTACAGATACGCAGTATTTT.

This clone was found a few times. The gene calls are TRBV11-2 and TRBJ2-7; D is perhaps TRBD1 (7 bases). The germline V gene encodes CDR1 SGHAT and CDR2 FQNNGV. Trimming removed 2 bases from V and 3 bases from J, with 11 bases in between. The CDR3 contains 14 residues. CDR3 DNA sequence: TGTGCCAGCAGCTTACAGGGGGGAGTCTACGAGCAGTACGTC. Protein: CASSLQGGVYEQYV.

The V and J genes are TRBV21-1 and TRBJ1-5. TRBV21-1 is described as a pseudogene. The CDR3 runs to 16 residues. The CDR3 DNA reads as TGTGCCAGCAGCAAAGTTGAGGGGATACAACAACAGCCCCAGCATTTT. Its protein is CASSKVEGIQQQPQHF.

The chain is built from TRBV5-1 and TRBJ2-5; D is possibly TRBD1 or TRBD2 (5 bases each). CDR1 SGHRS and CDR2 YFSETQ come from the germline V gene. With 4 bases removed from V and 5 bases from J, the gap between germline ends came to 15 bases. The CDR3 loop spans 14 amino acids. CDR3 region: CASSRDQAGETQYF. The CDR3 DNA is TGCGCCAGCAGCCGGGACCAAGCCGGGGAGACCCAGTACTTC.

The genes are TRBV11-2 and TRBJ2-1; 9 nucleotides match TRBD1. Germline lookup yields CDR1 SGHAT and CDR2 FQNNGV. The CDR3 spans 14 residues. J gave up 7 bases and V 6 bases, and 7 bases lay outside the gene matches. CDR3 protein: CASRGTGRGNEQFF. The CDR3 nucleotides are TGTGCCAGCAGAGGGACAGGGAGGGGTAATGAGCAGTTCTTC.

The CDR3 loop is CASSPTGLRPQHF. DNA of the CDR3: TGTGCCAGCAGTCCGACAGGGTTGAGACCCCAGCATTTT. The chain employs TRBV6-5 and TRBJ1-5; 7 bases match TRBD1. CDR1 is MNHEY and CDR2 is SVGAGI in the germline V gene. The CDR3 covers 13 residues. Trimming at V came to 5 bases and at J to 10 bases, leaving 8 bases not matched to a gene.

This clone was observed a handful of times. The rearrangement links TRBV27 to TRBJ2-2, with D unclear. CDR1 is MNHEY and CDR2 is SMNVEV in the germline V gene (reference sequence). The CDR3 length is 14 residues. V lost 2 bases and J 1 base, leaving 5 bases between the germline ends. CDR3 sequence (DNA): TGTGCCAGCAGTTTACTGGGGAACACCGGGGAGCTGTTTTTT. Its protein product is CASSLLGNTGELFF.

The CDR3 DNA is TGTGCCAGCAGCTTAGGACAGGGGACGTGGGAGACCCAGTACTTC. It yields the protein CASSLGQGTWETQYF. The chain has TRBV7-6 and TRBJ2-5; 8 nucleotides line up with TRBD1. This CDR3 contains 15 residues. The J segment lost 5 bases and the V segment lost 1 base, leaving 6 bases of the junction unmatched. Germline V gives CDR1 SGHVS, CDR2 FNYEAQ.

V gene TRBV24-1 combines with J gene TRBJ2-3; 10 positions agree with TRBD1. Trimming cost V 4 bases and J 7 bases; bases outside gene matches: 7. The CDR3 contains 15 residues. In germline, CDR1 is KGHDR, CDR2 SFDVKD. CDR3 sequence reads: CATSDRGQGTNTQYF. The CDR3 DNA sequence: TGTGCCACCAGTGACCGGGGACAGGGGACGAATACGCAGTATTTT.

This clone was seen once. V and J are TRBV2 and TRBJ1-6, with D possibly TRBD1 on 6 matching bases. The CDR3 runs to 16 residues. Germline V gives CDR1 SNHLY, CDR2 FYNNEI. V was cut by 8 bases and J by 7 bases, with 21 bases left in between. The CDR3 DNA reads TGTGCCAGCGAACCCGCGGGACAAAATTCCAATTCACCCCTCCACTTT. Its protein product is CASEPAGQNSNSPLHF. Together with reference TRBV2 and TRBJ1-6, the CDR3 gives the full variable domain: EPEVTQTPSHQVTQMGQEVILRCVPISNHLYFYWYRQILGQKVEFLVSFYNNEISEKSEIFDDQFSVERPDGSNFTLKIRSTKLEDSAMYFCASEPAGQNSNSPLHFGNGTRLTVT.

The CDR3 sequence: CASSPDRDNLFPGPQHF. The CDR3, as DNA: TGTGCCAGCAGCCCGGACCGGGACAATTTATTTCCTGGGCCCCAGCATTTT. V is TRBV7-8 and J is TRBJ1-5; D possibly corresponds to TRBD1 (6 bases). V gave up 5 bases and J gave up 9 bases, with 26 bases separating them. This CDR3 spans 17 amino acids. Germline V CDR1 and CDR2: SGHVS, FQNEAQ.

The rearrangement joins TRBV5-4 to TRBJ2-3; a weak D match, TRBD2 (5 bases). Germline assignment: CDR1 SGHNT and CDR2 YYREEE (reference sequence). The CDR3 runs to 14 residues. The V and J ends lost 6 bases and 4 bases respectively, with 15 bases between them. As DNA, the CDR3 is TGTGCCAGCACCCCCCAGGCCGGGGCAGATACGCAGTATTTT. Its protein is CASTPQAGADTQYF.